This T cell receptor (beta chain) was found in a study of response to subunit inactivated influenza vaccine. Study results and limitations: A suggestion made by the authors is that each seasonal influenza vaccination recruits few new T cells.

With respect to this clonotype: The antigen remains undetermined.

A single record per CDR3 protein comes from TCRdb applying MiXCR to the RT-PCR reads. The data contain about 650,000 distinct CDR3 sequences, about 15% of them singletons. The CDR3 consists of 15 residues. Germline V CDR1 and CDR2: SGHAT, FQNNGV. V shed 5 bases, J shed 2 bases, and the junction held 9 bases outside the gene matches. Sequences were derived from PBMCs from blood, sampled roughly 15 days before vaccination. The clonotype originates from a man aged 45-65 years who received an inactivated influenza vaccine. The chain carries TRBV11-2 and TRBJ2-7; 7 positions agree with TRBD1. The CDR3 region is CASSPNRGGPYEQYF. In DNA form, the CDR3 reads TGTGCCAGCAGCCCGAACAGGGGTGGTCCCTACGAGCAGTACTTC.